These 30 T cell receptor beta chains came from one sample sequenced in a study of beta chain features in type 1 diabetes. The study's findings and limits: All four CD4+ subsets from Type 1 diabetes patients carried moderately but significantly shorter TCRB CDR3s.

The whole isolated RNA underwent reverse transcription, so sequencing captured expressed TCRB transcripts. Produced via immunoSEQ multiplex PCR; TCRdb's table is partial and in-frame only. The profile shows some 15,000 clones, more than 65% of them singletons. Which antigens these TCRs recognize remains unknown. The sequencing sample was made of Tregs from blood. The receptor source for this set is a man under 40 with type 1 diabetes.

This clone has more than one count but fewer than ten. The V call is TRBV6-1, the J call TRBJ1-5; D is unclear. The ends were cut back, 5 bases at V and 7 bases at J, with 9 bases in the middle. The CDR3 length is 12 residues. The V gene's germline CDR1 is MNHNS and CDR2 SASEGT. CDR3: CASSPPKQPQHF. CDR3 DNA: TGTGCCAGCAGTCCCCCCAAACAGCCCCAGCATTTT.

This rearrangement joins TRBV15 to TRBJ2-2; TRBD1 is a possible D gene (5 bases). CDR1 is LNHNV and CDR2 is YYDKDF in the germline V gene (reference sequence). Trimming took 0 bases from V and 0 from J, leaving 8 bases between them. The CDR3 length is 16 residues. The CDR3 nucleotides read TGTGCCACCAGCAGAGAAGGGGCCGCGAACACCGGGGAGCTGTTTTTT. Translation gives CATSREGAANTGELFF.

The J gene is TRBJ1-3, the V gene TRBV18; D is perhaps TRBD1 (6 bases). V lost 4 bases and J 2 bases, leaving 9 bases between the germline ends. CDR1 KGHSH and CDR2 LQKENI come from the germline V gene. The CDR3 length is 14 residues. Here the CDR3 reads CASSLGTTGNTIYF. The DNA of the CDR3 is TGTGCCAGCTCACTGGGGACAACTGGAAACACCATATATTTT.

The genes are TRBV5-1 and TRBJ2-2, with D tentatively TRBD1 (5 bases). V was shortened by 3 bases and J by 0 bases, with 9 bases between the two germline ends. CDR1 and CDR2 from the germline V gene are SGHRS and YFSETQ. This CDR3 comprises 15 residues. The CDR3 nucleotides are TGCGCCAGCAGCTCGACAGCCGCGAACACCGGGGAGCTGTTTTTT. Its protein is CASSSTAANTGELFF.

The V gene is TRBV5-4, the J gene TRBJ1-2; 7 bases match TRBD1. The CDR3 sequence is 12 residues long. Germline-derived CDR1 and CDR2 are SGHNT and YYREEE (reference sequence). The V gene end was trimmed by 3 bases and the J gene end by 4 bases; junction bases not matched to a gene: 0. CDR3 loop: CASSWDSYGYTF. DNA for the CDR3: TGTGCCAGCAGCTGGGACAGCTATGGCTACACCTTC.

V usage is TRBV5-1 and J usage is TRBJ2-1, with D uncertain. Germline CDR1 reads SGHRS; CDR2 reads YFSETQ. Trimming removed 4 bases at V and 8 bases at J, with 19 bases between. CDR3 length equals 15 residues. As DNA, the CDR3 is TGCGCCAGCAGCCCAGACCAACTAACCCACGATGAGCAGTTCTTC. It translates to CASSPDQLTHDEQFF.

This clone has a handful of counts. The CDR3 nucleotides read TGCGCCACCTCAGGACAGGGTCCACCCGGGGAGCTGTTTTTT. It is translated as CATSGQGPPGELFF. The chain has TRBV5-1 and TRBJ2-2, with 8 bases aligning to TRBD1. From germline, CDR1 is SGHRS and CDR2 YFSETQ. The CDR3 consists of 14 residues. V gave up 9 bases and J gave up 6 bases; unmatched junction bases: 10.

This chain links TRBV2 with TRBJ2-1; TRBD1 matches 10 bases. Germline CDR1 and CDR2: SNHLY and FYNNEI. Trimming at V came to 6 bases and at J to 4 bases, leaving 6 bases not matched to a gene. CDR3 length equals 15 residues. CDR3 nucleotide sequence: TGTGCCAGCAGCGGGCTGGACAGGGGGTACAATGAGCAGTTCTTC. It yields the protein CASSGLDRGYNEQFF.

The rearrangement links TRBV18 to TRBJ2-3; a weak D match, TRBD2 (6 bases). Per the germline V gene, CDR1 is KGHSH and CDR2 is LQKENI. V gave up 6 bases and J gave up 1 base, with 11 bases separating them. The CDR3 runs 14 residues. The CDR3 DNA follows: TGTGCCAGCTCTCCCTGGGGGGGCACAGATACGCAGTATTTT. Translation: CASSPWGGTDTQYF.

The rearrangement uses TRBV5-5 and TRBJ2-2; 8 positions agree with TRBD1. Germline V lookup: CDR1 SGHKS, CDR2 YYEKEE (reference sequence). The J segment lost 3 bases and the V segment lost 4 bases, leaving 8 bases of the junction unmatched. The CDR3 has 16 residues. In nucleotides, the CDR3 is TGTGCCAGCAGCCTAGGGACAGGCGTGTACACCGGGGAGCTGTTTTTT. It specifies CASSLGTGVYTGELFF.

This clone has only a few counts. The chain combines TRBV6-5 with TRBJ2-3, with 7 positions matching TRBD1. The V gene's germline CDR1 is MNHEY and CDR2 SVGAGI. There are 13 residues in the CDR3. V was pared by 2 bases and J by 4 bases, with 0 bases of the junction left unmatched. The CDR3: CASSYGQADTQYF. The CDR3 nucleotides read TGTGCCAGCAGTTACGGACAGGCAGATACGCAGTATTTT.

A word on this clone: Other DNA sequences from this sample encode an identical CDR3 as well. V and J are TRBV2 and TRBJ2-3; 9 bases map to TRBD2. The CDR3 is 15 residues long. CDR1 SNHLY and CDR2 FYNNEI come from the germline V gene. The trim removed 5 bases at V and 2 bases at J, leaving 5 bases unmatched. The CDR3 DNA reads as TGTGCCAGCAGTCTTTCTAGCGGGGCCACAGATACGCAGTATTTT. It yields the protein CASSLSSGATDTQYF.

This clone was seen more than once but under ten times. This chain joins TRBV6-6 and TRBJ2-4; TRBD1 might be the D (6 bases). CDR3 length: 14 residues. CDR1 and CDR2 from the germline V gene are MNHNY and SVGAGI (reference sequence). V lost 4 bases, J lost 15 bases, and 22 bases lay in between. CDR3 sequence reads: CASSSRTGSQETYF. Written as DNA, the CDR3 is TGTGCCAGCAGTTCAAGAACAGGGTCGCAAGAAACGTACTTC.

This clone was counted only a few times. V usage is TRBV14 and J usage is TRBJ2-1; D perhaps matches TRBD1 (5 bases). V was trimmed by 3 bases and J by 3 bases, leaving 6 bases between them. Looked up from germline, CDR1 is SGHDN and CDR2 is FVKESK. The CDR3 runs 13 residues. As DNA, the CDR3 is TGTGCCAGCAGCCATACAGGCTACAATGAGCAGTTCTTC. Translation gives CASSHTGYNEQFF.

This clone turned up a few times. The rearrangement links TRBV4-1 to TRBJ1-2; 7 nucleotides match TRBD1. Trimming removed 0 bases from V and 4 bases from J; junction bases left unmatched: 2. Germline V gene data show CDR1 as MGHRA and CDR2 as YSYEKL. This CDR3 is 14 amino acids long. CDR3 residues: CASSQETGFYGYTF. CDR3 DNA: TGCGCCAGCAGCCAAGAGACAGGGTTCTATGGCTACACCTTC.

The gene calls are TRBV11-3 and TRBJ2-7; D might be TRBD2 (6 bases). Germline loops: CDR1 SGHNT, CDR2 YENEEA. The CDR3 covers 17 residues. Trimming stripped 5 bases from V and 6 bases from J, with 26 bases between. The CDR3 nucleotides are TGTGCCAGCAGCCCCCGACTAGTTCGGGGCTCCCTACGCGAGCAGTACTTC. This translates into CASSPRLVRGSLREQYF.

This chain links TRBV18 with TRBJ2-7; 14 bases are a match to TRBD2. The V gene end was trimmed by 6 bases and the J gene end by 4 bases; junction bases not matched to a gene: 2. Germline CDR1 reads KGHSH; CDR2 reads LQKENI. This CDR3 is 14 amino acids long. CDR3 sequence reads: CASSRLAGGYEQYF. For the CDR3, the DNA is TGTGCCAGCTCTCGACTAGCGGGGGGGTACGAGCAGTACTTC. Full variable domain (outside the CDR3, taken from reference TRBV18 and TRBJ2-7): NAGVMQNPRHLVRRRGQEARLRCSPMKGHSHVYWYRQLPEEGLKFMVYLQKENIIDESGMPKERFSAEFPKEGPSILRIQQVVRGDSAAYFCASSRLAGGYEQYFGPGTRLTVT.

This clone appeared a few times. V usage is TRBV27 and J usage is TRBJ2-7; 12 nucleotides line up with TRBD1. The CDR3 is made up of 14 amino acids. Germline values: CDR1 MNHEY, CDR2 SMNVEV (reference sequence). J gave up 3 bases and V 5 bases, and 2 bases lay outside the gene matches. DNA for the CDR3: TGTGCCAGCAGTCGGGACAGGGGGCACTACGAGCAGTACTTC. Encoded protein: CASSRDRGHYEQYF.

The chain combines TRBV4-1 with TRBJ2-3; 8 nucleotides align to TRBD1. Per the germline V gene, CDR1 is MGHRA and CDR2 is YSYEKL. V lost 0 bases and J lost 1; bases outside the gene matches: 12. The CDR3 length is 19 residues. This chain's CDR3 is CASSQEPDRVPIGTDTQYF. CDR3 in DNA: TGCGCCAGCAGCCAAGAGCCGGACAGGGTCCCCATAGGCACAGATACGCAGTATTTT.

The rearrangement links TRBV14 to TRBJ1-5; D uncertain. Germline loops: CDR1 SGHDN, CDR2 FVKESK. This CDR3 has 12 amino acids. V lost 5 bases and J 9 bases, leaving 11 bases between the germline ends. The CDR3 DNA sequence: TGTGCCAGCAGCTTGACGGGGTTGCCCCAGCATTTT. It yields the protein CASSLTGLPQHF.

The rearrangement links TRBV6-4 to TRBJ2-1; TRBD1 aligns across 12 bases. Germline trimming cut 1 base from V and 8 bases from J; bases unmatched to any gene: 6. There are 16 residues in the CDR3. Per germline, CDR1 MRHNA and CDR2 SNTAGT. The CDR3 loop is CASSDWGTGGTDEQFF. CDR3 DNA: TGTGCCAGCAGTGACTGGGGGACAGGGGGCACGGATGAGCAGTTCTTC.

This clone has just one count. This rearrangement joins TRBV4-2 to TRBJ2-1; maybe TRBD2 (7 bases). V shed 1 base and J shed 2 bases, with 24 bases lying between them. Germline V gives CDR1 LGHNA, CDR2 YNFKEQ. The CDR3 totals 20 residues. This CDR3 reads CASSQVMAGVGLAAYNEQFF. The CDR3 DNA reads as TGTGCCAGCAGCCAAGTGATGGCAGGGGTGGGCCTAGCGGCCTACAATGAGCAGTTCTTC.

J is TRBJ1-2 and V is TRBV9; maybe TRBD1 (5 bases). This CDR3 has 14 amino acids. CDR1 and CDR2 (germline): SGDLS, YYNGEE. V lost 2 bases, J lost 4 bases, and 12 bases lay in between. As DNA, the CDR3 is TGTGCCAGCAGCGTGCGGCAGGGTTCCTATGGCTACACCTTC. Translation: CASSVRQGSYGYTF.

The CDR3 coding sequence is TGTGCCAGCAGTCCCTATCCCTATCAGCCCCAGCATTTT. Residues: CASSPYPYQPQHF. The J gene is TRBJ1-5, the V gene TRBV2; D unclear. Trimming took 5 bases from V and 5 from J, leaving 10 bases between them. In germline, CDR1 is SNHLY, CDR2 FYNNEI. This CDR3 has 13 residues.

In nucleotides, the CDR3 is TGTGCCAGTAGTCAGTCGTTGAACACTGAAGCTTTCTTT. This gives the protein CASSQSLNTEAFF. The rearrangement joins TRBV19 to TRBJ1-1; D is unclear. Looked up from germline, CDR1 is LNHDA and CDR2 is SQIVND (reference sequence). V was cut by 5 bases and J by 0 bases, with 7 bases left in between. The CDR3 length is 13 residues.

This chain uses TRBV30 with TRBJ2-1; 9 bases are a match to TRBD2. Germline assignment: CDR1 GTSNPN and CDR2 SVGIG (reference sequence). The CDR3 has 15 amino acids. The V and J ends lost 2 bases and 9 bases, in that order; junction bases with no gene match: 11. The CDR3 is CAWSSRAGGPGEQFF. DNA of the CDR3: TGTGCCTGGAGTTCCCGCGCGGGAGGGCCGGGTGAGCAGTTCTTC.

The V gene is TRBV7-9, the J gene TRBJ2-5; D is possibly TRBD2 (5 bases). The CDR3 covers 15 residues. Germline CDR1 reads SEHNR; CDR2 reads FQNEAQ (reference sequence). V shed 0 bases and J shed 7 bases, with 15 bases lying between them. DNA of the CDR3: TGTGCCAGCAGCTTAGCGGACGGGGTTAGTGGGACCCAGTACTTC. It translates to CASSLADGVSGTQYF.

The CDR3 protein is CASSEEGGLLGMYF. In DNA, the CDR3 is TGCGCCAGCAGCGAAGAGGGAGGGCTGTTGGGGATGTACTTC. The chain is built from TRBV5-1 and TRBJ2-5, with 7 bases fitting TRBD2. Germline trimming cut 4 bases from V and 13 bases from J; bases unmatched to any gene: 16. The CDR3 consists of 14 residues. Germline V gene lookup returns CDR1 SGHRS and CDR2 YFSETQ.

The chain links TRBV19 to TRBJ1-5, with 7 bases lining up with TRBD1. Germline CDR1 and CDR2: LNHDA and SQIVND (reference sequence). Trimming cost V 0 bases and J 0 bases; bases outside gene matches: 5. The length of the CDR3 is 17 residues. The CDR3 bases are TGTGCCAGTAGTATAGATATAGGGGGCATTAGCAATCAGCCCCAGCATTTT. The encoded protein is CASSIDIGGISNQPQHF.

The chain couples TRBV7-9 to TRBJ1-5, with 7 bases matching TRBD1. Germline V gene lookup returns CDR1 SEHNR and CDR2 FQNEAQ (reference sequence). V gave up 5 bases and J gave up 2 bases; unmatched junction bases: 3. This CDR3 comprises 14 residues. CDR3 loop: CASSRDRGNQPQHF. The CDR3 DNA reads TGTGCCAGCAGCAGAGACAGGGGCAATCAGCCCCAGCATTTT.